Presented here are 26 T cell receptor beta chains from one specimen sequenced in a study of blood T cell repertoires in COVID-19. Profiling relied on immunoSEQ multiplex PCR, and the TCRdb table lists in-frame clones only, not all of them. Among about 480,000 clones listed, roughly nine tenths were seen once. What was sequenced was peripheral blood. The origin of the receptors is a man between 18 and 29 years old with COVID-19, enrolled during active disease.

Here the CDR3 reads CASSSVGWGDEQFF. CDR3 nucleotides: TGTGCCAGCAGCTCCGTTGGATGGGGGGATGAGCAGTTCTTC. V is TRBV9 and J is TRBJ2-1, with a possible D match to TRBD2 (6 bases). CDR1 and CDR2 from the germline V gene are SGDLS and YYNGEE. The V gene lost 4 bases and the J gene lost 8 bases, with 16 bases spanning the gap. The CDR3 is 14 residues long.

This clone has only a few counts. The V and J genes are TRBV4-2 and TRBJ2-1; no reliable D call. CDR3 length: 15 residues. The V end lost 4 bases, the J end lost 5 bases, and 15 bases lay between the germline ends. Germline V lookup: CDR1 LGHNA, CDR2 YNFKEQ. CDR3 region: CASSLEHKQNNEQFF. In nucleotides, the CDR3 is TGTGCCAGCAGCCTCGAACACAAACAGAACAATGAGCAGTTCTTC.

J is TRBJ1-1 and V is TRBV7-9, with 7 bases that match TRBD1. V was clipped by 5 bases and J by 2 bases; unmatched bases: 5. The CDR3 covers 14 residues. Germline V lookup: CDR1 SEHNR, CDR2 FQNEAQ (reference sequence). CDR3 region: CASSQTGVNTEAFF. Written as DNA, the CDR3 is TGTGCCAGCAGCCAAACAGGGGTAAACACTGAAGCTTTCTTT.

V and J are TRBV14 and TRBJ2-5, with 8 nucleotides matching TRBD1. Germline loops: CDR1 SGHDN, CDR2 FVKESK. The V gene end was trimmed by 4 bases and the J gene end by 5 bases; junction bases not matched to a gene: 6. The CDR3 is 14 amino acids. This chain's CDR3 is CASSLHRGTETQYF. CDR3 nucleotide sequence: TGTGCCAGCAGCCTACACAGGGGGACGGAGACCCAGTACTTC.

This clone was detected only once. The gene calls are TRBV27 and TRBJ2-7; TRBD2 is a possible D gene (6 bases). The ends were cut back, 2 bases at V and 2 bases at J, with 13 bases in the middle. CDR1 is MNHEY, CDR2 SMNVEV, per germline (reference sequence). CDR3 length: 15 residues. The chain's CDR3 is CASSLTGTGTYEQYF. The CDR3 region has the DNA TGTGCCAGCAGTTTAACCGGGACTGGTACCTACGAGCAGTACTTC.

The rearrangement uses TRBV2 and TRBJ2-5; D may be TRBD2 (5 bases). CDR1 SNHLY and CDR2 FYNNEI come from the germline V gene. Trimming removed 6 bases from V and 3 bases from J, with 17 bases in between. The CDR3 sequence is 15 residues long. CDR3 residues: CASRRAGVRKETQYF. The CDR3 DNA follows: TGTGCCAGCAGGAGGGCCGGGGTACGGAAAGAGACCCAGTACTTC.

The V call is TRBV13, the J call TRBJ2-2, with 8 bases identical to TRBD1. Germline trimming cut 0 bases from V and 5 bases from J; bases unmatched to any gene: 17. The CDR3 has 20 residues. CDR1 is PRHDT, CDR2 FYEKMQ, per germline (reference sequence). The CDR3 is CASSLGLKFRGTGVTGELFF. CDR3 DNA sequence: TGTGCCAGCAGCTTAGGATTGAAGTTTCGGGGGACAGGAGTGACCGGGGAGCTGTTTTTT.

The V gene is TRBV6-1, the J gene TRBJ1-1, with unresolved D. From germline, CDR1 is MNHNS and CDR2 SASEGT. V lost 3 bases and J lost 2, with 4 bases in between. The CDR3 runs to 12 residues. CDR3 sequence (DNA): TGTGCCAGCAGTGACAGTAACACTGAAGCTTTCTTT. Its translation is CASSDSNTEAFF.

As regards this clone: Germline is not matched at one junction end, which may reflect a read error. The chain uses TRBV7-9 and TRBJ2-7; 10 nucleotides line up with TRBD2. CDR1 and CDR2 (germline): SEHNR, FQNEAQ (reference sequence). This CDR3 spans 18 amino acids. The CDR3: CVSSSPQREGRMGYEQYF. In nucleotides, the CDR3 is TGTGTCAGCAGCTCCCCTCAGCGGGAGGGTCGAATGGGCTACGAGCAGTACTTC.

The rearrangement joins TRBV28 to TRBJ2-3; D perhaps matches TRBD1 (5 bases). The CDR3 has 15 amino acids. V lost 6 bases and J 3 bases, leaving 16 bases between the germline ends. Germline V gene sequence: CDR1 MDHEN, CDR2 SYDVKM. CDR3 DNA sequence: TGTGCCAGCAGACAAGACAGAGTAGGTACAGATACGCAGTATTTT. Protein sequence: CASRQDRVGTDTQYF. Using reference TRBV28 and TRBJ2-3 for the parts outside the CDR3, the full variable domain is DVKVTQSSRYLVKRTGEKVFLECVQDMDHENMFWYRQDPGLGLRLIYFSYDVKMKEKGDIPEGYSVSREKKERFSLILESASTNQTSMYLCASRQDRVGTDTQYFGPGTRLTVL.

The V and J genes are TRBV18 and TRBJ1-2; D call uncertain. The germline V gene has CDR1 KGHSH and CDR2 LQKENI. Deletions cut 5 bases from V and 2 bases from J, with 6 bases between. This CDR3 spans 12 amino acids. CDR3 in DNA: TGTGCCAGCTCAGGCCAGAACTATGGCTACACCTTC. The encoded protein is CASSGQNYGYTF.

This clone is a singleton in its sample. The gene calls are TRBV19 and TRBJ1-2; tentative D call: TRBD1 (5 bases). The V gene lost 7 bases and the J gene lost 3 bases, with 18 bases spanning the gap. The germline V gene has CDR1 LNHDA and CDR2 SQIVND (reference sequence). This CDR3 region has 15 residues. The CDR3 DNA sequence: TGTGCCAGTACGAACGGGACTAGATATGACTATGGCTACACCTTC. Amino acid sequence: CASTNGTRYDYGYTF.

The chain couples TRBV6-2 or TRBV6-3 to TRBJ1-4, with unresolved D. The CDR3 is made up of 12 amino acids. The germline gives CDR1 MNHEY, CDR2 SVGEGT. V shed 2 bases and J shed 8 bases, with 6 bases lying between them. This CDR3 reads CASSYGGEKLFF. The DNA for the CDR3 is TGTGCCAGCAGTTACGGAGGAGAAAAACTGTTTTTT.

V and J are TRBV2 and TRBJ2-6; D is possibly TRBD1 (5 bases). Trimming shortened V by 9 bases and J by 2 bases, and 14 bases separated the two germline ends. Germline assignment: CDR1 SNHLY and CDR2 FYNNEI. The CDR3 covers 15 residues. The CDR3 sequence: CARQEYPTGANVLTF. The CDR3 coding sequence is TGTGCCAGACAGGAATACCCTACTGGGGCCAACGTCCTGACTTTC.

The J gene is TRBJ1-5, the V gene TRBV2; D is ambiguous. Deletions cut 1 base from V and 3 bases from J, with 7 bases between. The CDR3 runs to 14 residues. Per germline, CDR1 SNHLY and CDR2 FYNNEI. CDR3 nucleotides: TGTGCCAGCAGTGAAGTTCAGGCCAATCAGCCCCAGCATTTT. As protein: CASSEVQANQPQHF.

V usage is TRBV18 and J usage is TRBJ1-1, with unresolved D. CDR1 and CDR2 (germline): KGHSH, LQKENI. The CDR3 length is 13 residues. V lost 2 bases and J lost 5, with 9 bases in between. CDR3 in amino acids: CASSPTPTTEAFF. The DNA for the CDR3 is TGTGCCAGCTCACCAACCCCAACTACTGAAGCTTTCTTT.

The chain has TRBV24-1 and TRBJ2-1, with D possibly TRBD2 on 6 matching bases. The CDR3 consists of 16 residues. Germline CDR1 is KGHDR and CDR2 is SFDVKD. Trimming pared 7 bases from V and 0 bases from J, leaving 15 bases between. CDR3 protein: CATRLRGLSSYNEQFF. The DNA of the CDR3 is TGTGCCACCAGGCTCCGGGGACTGAGCTCCTACAATGAGCAGTTCTTC.

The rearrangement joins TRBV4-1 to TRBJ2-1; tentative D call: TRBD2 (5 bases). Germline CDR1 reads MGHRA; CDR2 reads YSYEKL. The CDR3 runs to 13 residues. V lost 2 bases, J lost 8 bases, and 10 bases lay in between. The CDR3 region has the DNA TGCGCCAGCAGCCAACCCCGGCGGGATGAGCAGTTCTTC. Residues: CASSQPRRDEQFF.

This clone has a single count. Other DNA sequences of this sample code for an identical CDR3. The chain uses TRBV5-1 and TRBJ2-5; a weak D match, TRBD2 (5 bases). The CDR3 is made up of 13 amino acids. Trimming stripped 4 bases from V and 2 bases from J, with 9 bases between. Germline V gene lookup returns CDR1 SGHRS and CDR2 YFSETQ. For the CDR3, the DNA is TGCGCCAGCAGCACGGGGTCTCAAGAGACCCAGTACTTC. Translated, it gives CASSTGSQETQYF.

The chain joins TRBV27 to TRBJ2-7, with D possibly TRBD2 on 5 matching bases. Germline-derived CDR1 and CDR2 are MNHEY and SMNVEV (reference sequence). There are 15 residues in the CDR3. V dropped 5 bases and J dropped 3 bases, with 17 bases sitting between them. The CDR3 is CASSQVPERDYEQYF. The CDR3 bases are TGTGCCAGCAGTCAGGTACCAGAACGGGACTACGAGCAGTACTTC.

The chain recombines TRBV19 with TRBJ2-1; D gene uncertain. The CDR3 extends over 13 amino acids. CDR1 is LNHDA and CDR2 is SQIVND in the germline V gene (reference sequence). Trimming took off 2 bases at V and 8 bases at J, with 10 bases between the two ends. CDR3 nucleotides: TGTGCCAGTAGTATACGGCTAGTCTATGAGCAGTTCTTC. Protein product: CASSIRLVYEQFF. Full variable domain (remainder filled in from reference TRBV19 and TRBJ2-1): DGGITQSPKYLFRKEGQNVTLSCEQNLNHDAMYWYRQDPGQGLRLIYYSQIVNDFQKGDIAEGYSVSREKKESFPLTVTSAQKNPTAFYLCASSIRLVYEQFFGPGTRLTVL.

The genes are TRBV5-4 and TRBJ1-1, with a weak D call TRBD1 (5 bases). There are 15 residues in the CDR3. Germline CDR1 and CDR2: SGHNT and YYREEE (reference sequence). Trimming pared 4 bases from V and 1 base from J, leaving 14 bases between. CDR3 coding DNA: TGTGCCAGCAGCCCGAGTCGACAGTCGAACACTGAAGCTTTCTTT. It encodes CASSPSRQSNTEAFF.

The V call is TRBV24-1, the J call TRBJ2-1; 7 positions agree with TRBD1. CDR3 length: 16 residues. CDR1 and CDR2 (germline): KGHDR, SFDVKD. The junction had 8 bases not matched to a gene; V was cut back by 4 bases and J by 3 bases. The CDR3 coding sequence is TGTGCCACCAGTGAGACAAGGGACAGTAACTACAATGAGCAGTTCTTC. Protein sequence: CATSETRDSNYNEQFF.

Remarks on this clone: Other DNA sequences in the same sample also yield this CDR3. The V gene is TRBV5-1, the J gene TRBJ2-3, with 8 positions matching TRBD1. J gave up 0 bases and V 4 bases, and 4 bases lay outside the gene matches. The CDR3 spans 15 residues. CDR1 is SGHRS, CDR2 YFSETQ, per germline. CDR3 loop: CASSLGQGSTDTQYF. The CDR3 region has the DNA TGCGCCAGCAGCCTCGGACAGGGTAGCACAGATACGCAGTATTTT.

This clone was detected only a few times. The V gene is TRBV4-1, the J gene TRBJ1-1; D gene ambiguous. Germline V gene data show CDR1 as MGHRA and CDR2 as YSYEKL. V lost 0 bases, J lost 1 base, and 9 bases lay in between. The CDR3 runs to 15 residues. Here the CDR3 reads CASSQDGQPNTEAFF. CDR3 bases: TGCGCCAGCAGCCAAGATGGGCAGCCGAACACTGAAGCTTTCTTT.

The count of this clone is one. The CDR3 is CASSYEAQLVIDEQFF. The CDR3 DNA reads TGTGCCAGCAGTTACGAGGCCCAACTAGTGATCGATGAGCAGTTCTTC. V gene TRBV6-5 combines with J gene TRBJ2-1; tentative D call: TRBD2 (5 bases). This CDR3 spans 16 amino acids. CDR1 is MNHEY, CDR2 SVGAGI, per germline. With 2 bases removed from V and 8 bases from J, the gap between germline ends came to 19 bases.